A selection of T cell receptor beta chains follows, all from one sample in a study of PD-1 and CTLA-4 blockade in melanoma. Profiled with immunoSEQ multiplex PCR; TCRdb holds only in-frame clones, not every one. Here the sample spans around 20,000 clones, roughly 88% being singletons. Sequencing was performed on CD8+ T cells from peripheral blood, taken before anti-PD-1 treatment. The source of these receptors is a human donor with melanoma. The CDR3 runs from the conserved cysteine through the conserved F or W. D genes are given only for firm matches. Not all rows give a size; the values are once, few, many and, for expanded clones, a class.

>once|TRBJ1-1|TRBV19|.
CASSPSGANTEAFF
TGTGCCAGTAGTCCGAGTGGGGCGAACACTGAAGCTTTCTTT
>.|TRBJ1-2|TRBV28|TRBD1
CASSFDRGGYGYTF
TGTGCCAGCAGTTTCGACAGGGGTGGCTATGGCTACACCTTC
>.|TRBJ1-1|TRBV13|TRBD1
CASSLGTGGGGTEAFF
TGTGCCAGCAGCCTCGGGACAGGGGGAGGGGGAACTGAAGCTTTCTTT
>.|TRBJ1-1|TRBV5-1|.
CASSMGGILNTEAFF
TGCGCCAGCAGCATGGGGGGGATTTTGAACACTGAAGCTTTCTTT
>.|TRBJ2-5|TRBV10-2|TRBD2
CASSDGGKETQYF
TGCGCCAGCAGTGACGGGGGGAAAGAGACCCAGTACTTC
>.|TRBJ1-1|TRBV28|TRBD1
CASSSGGALSTEAFF
TGTGCCAGCAGTTCAGGGGGCGCCTTGAGCACTGAAGCTTTCTTT
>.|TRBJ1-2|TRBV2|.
CARGSRQDYGYTF
TGTGCCAGAGGGAGCCGACAGGACTATGGCTACACCTTC
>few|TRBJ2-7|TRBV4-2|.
CASSQAGSGHEQYF
TGTGCCAGCAGCCAAGCGGGAAGTGGGCACGAGCAGTACTTC
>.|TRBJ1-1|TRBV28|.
CASSLGGTMNTEAFF
TGTGCCAGCAGTCTCGGAGGCACGATGAACACTGAAGCTTTCTTT
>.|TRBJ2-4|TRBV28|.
CASSFGPGNIQYF
TGTGCCAGCAGTTTTGGGCCCGGAAACATTCAGTACTTC
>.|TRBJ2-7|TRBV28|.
CASSQGDEQYF
TGTGCCAGCAGCCAGGGTGACGAGCAGTACTTC
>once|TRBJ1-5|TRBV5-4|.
CASSFGGSVGQPQHF
TGTGCCAGCAGCTTTGGGGGCTCTGTCGGCCAGCCCCAGCATTTT
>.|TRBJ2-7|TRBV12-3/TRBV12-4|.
CASSRSDYEQYF
TGTGCCAGCAGCCGGTCGGACTACGAGCAGTACTTC
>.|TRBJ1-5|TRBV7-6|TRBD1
CASSPWTGVNQPQHF
TGTGCCAGCAGCCCTTGGACAGGCGTGAATCAGCCCCAGCATTTT
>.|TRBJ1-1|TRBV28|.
CASRQGAEAFF
TGTGCCAGCAGACAGGGCGCTGAAGCTTTCTTT
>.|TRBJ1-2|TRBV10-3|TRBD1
CAISDGQGPEGYTF
TGTGCCATCAGTGACGGACAGGGGCCAGAGGGCTACACCTTC
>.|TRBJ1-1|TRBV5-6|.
CASSLEGMNTEAFF
TGTGCCAGCAGCCTTGAGGGGATGAACACTGAAGCTTTCTTT
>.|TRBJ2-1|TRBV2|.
CASTPEGDYNEQFF
TGTGCCAGCACCCCCGAGGGGGACTACAATGAGCAGTTCTTC
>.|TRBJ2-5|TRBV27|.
CASSSGADFIGETQYF
TGTGCCAGCAGTTCGGGGGCGGATTTTATTGGGGAGACCCAGTACTTC
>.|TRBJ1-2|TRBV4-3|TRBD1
CASSQSAGTANYGYTF
TGCGCCAGCAGCCAATCAGCCGGGACAGCAAACTATGGCTACACCTTC
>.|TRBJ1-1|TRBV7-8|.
CASSLIGPLNTEAFF
TGTGCCAGCAGCTTAATCGGGCCCCTGAACACTGAAGCTTTCTTT
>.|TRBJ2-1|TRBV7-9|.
CASCPGDSYNEQFF
TGTGCCAGCTGCCCGGGGGACTCCTACAATGAGCAGTTCTTC
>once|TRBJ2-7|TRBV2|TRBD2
CASSVSGGSYEQYF
TGTGCCAGCAGTGTTAGCGGGGGGTCCTACGAGCAGTACTTC
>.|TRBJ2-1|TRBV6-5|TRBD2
CASSFKRGAYNEQFF
TGTGCCAGCAGTTTCAAGCGGGGTGCCTACAATGAGCAGTTCTTC
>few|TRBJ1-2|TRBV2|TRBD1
CASSQGTGDGYTF
TGTGCCAGCAGCCAGGGGACAGGGGATGGCTACACCTTC
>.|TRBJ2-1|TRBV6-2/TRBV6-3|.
CASSWDTGSYNEQFF
TGTGCCAGCAGTTGGGACACTGGCTCCTACAATGAGCAGTTCTTC
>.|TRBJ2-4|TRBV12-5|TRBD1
CASGRSEGTGESQAKNIQYF
TGTGCTAGTGGGCGTTCAGAGGGGACAGGGGAGTCCCAAGCCAAAAACATTCAGTACTTC
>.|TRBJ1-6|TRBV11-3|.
CASSLRGGWPLHF
TGTGCCAGCAGCTTAAGAGGGGGTTGGCCCCTCCACTTT
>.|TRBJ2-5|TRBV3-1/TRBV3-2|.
CASSQDLPGEETQYF
TGTGCCAGCAGCCAAGATTTGCCAGGAGAAGAGACCCAGTACTTC
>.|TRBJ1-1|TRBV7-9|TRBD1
CASSRTGTGAEAFF
TGTGCCAGCAGCCGAACCGGGACAGGCGCTGAAGCTTTCTTT
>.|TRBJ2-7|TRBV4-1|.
CASSLRTAGHEQYF
TGCGCCAGCAGCCTTCGGACAGCTGGCCACGAGCAGTACTTC